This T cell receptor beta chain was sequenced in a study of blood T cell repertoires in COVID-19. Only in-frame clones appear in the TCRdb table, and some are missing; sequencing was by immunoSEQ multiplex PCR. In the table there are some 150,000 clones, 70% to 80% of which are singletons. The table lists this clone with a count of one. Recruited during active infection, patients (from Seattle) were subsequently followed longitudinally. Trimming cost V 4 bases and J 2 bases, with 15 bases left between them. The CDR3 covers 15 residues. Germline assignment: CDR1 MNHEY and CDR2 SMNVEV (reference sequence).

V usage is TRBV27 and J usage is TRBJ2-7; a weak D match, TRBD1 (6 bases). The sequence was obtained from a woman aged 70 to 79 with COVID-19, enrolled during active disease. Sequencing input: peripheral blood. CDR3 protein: CASSSSGQGAYEQYF. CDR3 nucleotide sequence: TGTGCCAGCAGTTCGTCGGGACAAGGTGCCTACGAGCAGTACTTC.